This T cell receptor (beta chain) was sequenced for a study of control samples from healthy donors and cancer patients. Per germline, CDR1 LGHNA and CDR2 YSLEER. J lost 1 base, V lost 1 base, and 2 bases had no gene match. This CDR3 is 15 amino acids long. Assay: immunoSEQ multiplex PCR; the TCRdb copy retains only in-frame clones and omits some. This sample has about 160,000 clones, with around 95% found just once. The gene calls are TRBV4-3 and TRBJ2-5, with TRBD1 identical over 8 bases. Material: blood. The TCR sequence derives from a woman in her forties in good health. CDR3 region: CASSQAGQGQETQYF. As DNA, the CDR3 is TGCGCCAGCAGCCAAGCCGGACAGGGCCAAGAGACCCAGTACTTC.